Listed below are T cell receptor beta chains from one sample, sequenced in a study of T-cell reconstitution after alpha-beta-depleted transplantation in children. MiXCR was run by TCRdb on the PCR reads, yielding one entry per CDR3 protein. Found here are hundreds of thousands of distinct CDR3 sequences, around a sixth of them singletons; the top ten hold about 41%. Material: PBMCs, mostly from graft donor cells, obtained 360 days after TCRalphabeta/CD19-depleted stem cell transplant. The source of these receptors is a male patient aged 2 to 10 who had a stem cell transplant for acute lymphoblastic leukemia, so the T cells may come from the graft donor. Both conserved end residues are part of each CDR3. The D gene is left open where the match is weak. Some rows mark clone size as missing; the rest say once, few, many or name a class of expanded clone.

>TRBV5-1|TRBJ2-1|14|NA|NA
TGCGCCAGCAGCACAGATAACTCCTACAATGAGCAGTTCTTC
CASSTDNSYNEQFF
>TRBV4-3|TRBJ1-6|20|few|NA
TGCGCCAGCAGCCACTTAACGCTGCGGACAGCGAGCTCCTATAATTCACCCCTCCACTTT
CASSHLTLRTASSYNSPLHF
>TRBV5-5|TRBJ2-5|16|few|TRBD2
TGTGCCAGCAGCTTGTATCAGCGGGGCTTGCAGGAGACCCAGTACTTC
CASSLYQRGLQETQYF
>TRBV11-2|TRBJ2-2|17|NA|TRBD2
TGTGCCAGCAGCTTAGACCTAGCGGGGGGAAACACCGGGGAGCTGTTTTTT
CASSLDLAGGNTGELFF
>TRBV5-1|TRBJ2-1|17|many|TRBD2
TGCGCCAGCAGCCCGCCCCCGTCTAGCGGGGGATACAATGAGCAGTTCTTC
CASSPPPSSGGYNEQFF
>TRBV28|TRBJ1-5|15|few|TRBD1
TGTGCCAGCAGCCCCAGACAGGGGAGCAATCAGCCCCAGCATTTT
CASSPRQGSNQPQHF
>TRBV10-3|TRBJ1-6|13|many|NA
TGTGCCATCAGTGAAAGGGGTCCAACACCCCTCCACTTT
CAISERGPTPLHF
>TRBV6-2/TRBV6-3|TRBJ2-5|14|few|NA
TGTGCCAGCAGTCCGTTGGAAGAGGAGGGGACCCAGTACTTC
CASSPLEEEGTQYF
>TRBV27|TRBJ1-1|14|few|NA
TGTGCCAGCAGACTATCAGGGTCAGACACTGAAGCTTTCTTT
CASRLSGSDTEAFF
>TRBV3-1|TRBJ2-1|14|few|TRBD2
TGTGCCAGCAGCCACGCGACTAGCGTGGATGAGCAGTTCTTC
CASSHATSVDEQFF
>TRBV7-2|TRBJ2-7|16|NA|TRBD1
TGTGCCAGCAGCTTAGCGCAGGCAGGGGGCTGGGACGAGCAGTACTTC
CASSLAQAGGWDEQYF
>TRBV5-6|TRBJ2-1|15|many|NA
TGTGCCAGCAGCCCTTTGAATGACATTTACAATGAGCAGTTCTTC
CASSPLNDIYNEQFF
>TRBV12-3/TRBV12-4|TRBJ2-7|16|few|NA
TGTGCCATCGATGTGACAGCCCAAAGATCCTCTAAAGAGCAGTACTTC
CAIDVTAQRSSKEQYF
>TRBV3-1|TRBJ2-7|15|NA|NA
TGTGCCAGCAGCCAAGGATCGGACAGCTCCTACGAGCAGTACTTC
CASSQGSDSSYEQYF
>TRBV25-1|TRBJ2-2|16|NA|TRBD2
TGTGCCAGCAGGCCTAGCGGGAGGCCCGACACCGGGGAGCTGTTTTTT
CASRPSGRPDTGELFF
>TRBV12-3/TRBV12-4|TRBJ1-1|15|NA|TRBD1
TGTGCCAGCAGTTACCGACAGGGGGTGAACACTGAAGCTTTCTTT
CASSYRQGVNTEAFF
>TRBV7-8|TRBJ1-6|15|NA|TRBD1
TGTGCCAGCAGTCAGTTTCGGGACAGAAATTCACCCCTCCACTTT
CASSQFRDRNSPLHF
>TRBV15|TRBJ2-7|16|few|NA
TGTGCCACCAGCTCCTTATCGGGAGTATCCTCCTACGAGCAGTACTTC
CATSSLSGVSSYEQYF
>TRBV4-2|TRBJ2-3|17|once|TRBD2
TGTGCCAGGAGCCCAAGACTAGCGGGGGCACCGGGGGATACGCAGTATTTT
CARSPRLAGAPGDTQYF
>TRBV6-1|TRBJ2-5|15|once|NA
TGTGCCAGCAGTCGCTCTTGGGGGGCGGGAAAGACCCAGTACTTC
CASSRSWGAGKTQYF
>TRBV12-3/TRBV12-4|TRBJ2-2|15|NA|TRBD2
TGTGCCAGCAGTCCCCGGGGAGGGCCAACCGGGGAGCTGTTTTTT
CASSPRGGPTGELFF
>TRBV12-3/TRBV12-4|TRBJ2-2|13|NA|NA
TGTGCCAGCAGGGTTTCGGGCACCGGGGAGCTGTTTTTT
CASRVSGTGELFF
>TRBV12-3/TRBV12-4|TRBJ2-2|14|few|NA
TGTGCCAGCAGCCAAGGGTTATACACCGGGGAGCTGTTTTTT
CASSQGLYTGELFF
>TRBV3-1|TRBJ2-7|14|many|NA
TGTGCCAGCAGCCTTGGGCAGGCAGGCGGCGAGCAGTACTTC
CASSLGQAGGEQYF
>TRBV7-2|TRBJ1-5|15|NA|NA
TGTGCCAGCAGTAGACAGCATTATAGCAATCAGCCCCAGCATTTT
CASSRQHYSNQPQHF
>TRBV12-3/TRBV12-4|TRBJ2-5|17|NA|NA
TGTGCCAGCAGCTCAAGTGGGCTAGCAGCAATCCAAGAGACCCAGTACTTC
CASSSSGLAAIQETQYF
>TRBV4-2|TRBJ2-7|14|NA|NA
TGTGCCATGGGCCCCCTACAGAGCTGCTGCGAGCAGTACTTC
CAMGPLQSCCEQYF
>TRBV5-5|TRBJ2-7|16|NA|NA
TGTGCCAGCAGCCCCTATTCCGGGACGTACGTCGACGAGCAGTACTTC
CASSPYSGTYVDEQYF